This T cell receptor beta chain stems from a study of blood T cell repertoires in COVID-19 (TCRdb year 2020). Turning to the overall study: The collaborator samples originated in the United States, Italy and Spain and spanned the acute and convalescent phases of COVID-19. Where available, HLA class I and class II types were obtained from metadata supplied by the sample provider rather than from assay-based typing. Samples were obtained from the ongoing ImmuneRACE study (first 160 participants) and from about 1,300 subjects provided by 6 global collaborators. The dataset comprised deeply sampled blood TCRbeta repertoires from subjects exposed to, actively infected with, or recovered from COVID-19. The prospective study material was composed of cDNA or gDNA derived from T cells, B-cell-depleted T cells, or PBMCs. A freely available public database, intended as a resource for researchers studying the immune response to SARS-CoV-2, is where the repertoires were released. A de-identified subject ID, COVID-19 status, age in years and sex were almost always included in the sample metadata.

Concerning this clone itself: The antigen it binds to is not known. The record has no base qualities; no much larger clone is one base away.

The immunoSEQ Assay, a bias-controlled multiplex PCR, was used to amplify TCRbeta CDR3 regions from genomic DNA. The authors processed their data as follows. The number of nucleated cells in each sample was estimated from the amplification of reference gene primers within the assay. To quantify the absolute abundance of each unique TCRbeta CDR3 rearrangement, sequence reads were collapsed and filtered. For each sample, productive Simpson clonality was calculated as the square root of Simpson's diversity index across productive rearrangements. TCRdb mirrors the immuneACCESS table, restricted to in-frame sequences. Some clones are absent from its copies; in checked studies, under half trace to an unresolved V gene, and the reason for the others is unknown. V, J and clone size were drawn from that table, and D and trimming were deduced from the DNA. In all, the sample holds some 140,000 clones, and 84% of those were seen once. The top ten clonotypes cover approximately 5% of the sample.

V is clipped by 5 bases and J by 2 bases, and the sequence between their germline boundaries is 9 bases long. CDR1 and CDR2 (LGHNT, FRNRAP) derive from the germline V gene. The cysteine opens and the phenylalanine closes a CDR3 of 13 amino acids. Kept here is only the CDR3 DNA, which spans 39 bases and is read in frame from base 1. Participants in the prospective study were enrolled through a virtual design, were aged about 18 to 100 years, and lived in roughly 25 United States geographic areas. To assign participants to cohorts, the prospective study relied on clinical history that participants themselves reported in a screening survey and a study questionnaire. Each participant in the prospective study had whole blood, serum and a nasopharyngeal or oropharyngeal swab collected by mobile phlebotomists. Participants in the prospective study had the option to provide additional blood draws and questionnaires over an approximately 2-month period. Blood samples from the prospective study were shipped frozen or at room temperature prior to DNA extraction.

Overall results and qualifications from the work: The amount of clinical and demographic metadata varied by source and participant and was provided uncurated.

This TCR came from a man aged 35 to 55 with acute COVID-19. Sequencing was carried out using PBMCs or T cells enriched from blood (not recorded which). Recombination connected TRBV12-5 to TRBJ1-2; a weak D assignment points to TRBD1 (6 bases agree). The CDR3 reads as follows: CASGLTGNYGYTF. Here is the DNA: TGTGCTAGTGGTCTAACAGGGAACTATGGCTACACCTTC.